A selection of T cell receptor beta chains follows, all from one sample in a study of cytomegalovirus exposure and HLA in healthy donors. Clones were read by immunoSEQ multiplex PCR, and TCRdb kept only the in-frame ones, dropping some. The profile shows 200,000 to 250,000 clones, 70% to 85% of them singletons. Sequenced sample: PBMCs. The receptors here all came from a man between 45 and 60 years old in good health and CMV-seronegative. The CDR3 runs from the conserved cysteine through the conserved F or W. D genes are given only for firm matches. Clone sizes are given selectively: once, few, many, or a class where the clone is expanded.

few,TRBV19,TRBJ1-2,15,TRBD1,TGTGCCAGTAGTCCAGGGACAGGTCCTAACTATGGCTACACCTTC,CASSPGTGPNYGYTF
-,TRBV19,TRBJ1-5,14,-,TGTGCCAGTAGTATGGGCAGCCTCAATCAGCCCCAGCATTTT,CASSMGSLNQPQHF
-,TRBV6-1,TRBJ1-2,11,-,TGTGCCATCGAGGACAGTTCGGGCTACACCTTC,CAIEDSSGYTF
-,TRBV7-9,TRBJ2-1,15,TRBD1,TGTGCCAGCAGCGACCGGGACAGGGCCCCCAATGAGCAGTTCTTC,CASSDRDRAPNEQFF
-,TRBV9,TRBJ2-1,19,TRBD2,TGTGCCAGCAGCGAACTAGCGGGAGTCCCGAAAGATTCCTACAATGAGCAGTTCTTC,CASSELAGVPKDSYNEQFF
-,TRBV28,TRBJ2-4,14,-,TGTGCCAGCAGTTTAGGGCAGGCCAAAAACATTCAGTACTTC,CASSLGQAKNIQYF
-,TRBV9,TRBJ2-3,14,-,TGTGCCAGCAGCGTTCAGACAGGCACAGATACGCAGTATTTT,CASSVQTGTDTQYF
-,TRBV4-1,TRBJ2-7,14,TRBD1,TGCGCCAGCAGCCAGGGACAGAGAAACTACGAGCAGTACTTC,CASSQGQRNYEQYF
-,TRBV28,TRBJ2-7,15,TRBD2,TGTGCCAGCACCGGGACTAGCGGGAGCACCTACGAGCAGTACTTC,CASTGTSGSTYEQYF
-,TRBV28,TRBJ2-7,14,TRBD1,TGTGCCAGCAGACTAACAGGGGGCTCCTACGAGCAGTACTTC,CASRLTGGSYEQYF
once,TRBV2,TRBJ2-7,16,TRBD2,TGTGCCAGCAGTGAAAGGCCGTCTAGCGGGAGATACGAGCAGTACTTC,CASSERPSSGRYEQYF
-,TRBV21-1,TRBJ1-1,15,-,TGTGCCAGCAGCAAAGGGACAGGGCTAAACACTGAAGCTTTCTTT,CASSKGTGLNTEAFF
-,TRBV15,TRBJ1-3,18,TRBD1,TGTGCCACCAGCAGAGGACAGGGGATATTGGACTCTGGAAACACCATATATTTT,CATSRGQGILDSGNTIYF
-,TRBV27,TRBJ1-5,14,-,TGTGCCAGCAGTGAAGGGGATTGGGGTCAGCCCCAGCATTTT,CASSEGDWGQPQHF
few,TRBV6-4,TRBJ2-3,15,-,TGTGCCAGCACCACTAGCCGTAGGGTCCCAGATACGCAGTATTTT,CASTTSRRVPDTQYF
-,TRBV27,TRBJ2-5,15,TRBD2,TGTGCCAGCAGGCGGACTAGCGGGAGAGGAGAGACCCAGTACTTC,CASRRTSGRGETQYF